Given below is one T cell receptor beta chain in context. These data come from a study of Ad26.COV2.S vaccination and SARS-CoV-2 variants. Overall study context: Doses of Ad26.COV2.S were injected into muscle once or twice, 56 days apart.

The repertoire was sequenced with immunoSEQ multiplex PCR; TCRdb's copy has only in-frame clones and lacks some. The repertoire holds some 240,000 clones, with about 83% as singletons. Described treatment: about 20 received Ad26.COV2.S at low or high dose, single or two shots; roughly five received placebo; per-sample allocation not given. Sampling took place 63 days after the first vaccine or placebo injection. With 1 base removed from V and 4 bases from J, the gap between germline ends came to 9 bases. Per the germline V gene, CDR1 is SGHNT and CDR2 is YENEEA. The CDR3 has 14 amino acids. This clonotype was obtained from a person between 18 and 65 years old who received the Ad26.COV2.S COVID-19 vaccine or a placebo. The J gene is TRBJ2-3, the V gene TRBV11-3; perhaps TRBD2 as D (6 bases). Source: peripheral blood, taken in a trial of Ad26.COV2.S vaccine versus placebo. The CDR3 nucleotides read TGTGCCAGCAGCTTAGTGTCGGGGGCAGATACGCAGTATTTT. This translates into CASSLVSGADTQYF.